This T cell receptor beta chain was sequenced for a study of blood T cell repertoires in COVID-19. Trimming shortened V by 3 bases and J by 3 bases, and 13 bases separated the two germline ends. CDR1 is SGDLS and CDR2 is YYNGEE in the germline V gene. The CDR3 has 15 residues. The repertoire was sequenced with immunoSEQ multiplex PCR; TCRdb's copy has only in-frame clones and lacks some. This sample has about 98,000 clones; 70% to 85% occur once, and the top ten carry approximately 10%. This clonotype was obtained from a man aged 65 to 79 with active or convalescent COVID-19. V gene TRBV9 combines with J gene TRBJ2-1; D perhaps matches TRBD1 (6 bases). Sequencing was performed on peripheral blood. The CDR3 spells CASSETGTLYNEQFF. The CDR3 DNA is TGTGCCAGCAGCGAGACCGGGACACTCTACAATGAGCAGTTCTTC.